A selection of T cell receptor beta chains follows, all from one sample in a study of blood T cell repertoires in COVID-19. Assay: immunoSEQ multiplex PCR; the TCRdb copy retains only in-frame clones and omits some. The sample lists about 350,000 clones, about nine tenths occurring once. Material for sequencing was peripheral blood. These receptors were obtained from a woman in her fifties or sixties with COVID-19, enrolled during active disease. Both conserved end residues are part of each CDR3. Each record gives: V gene, D gene, clone size, J gene, CDR3 DNA, CDR3 protein. The D gene is left open where the match is weak. Size is stated for part of the rows, as once, few or many counts, or as a class when the clone is expanded.

V gene: TRBV7-9; D gene: -; clone size: -; J gene: TRBJ1-3; CDR3 DNA: TGTGCCAGCAGCTTATACTCTGGAAACACCATATATTTT; CDR3 protein: CASSLYSGNTIYF
V gene: TRBV18; D gene: TRBD2; clone size: -; J gene: TRBJ2-1; CDR3 DNA: TGTGCCAGCACCTCTTCGAGCGGGGGAGGTGAGCAGTTCTTC; CDR3 protein: CASTSSSGGGEQFF
V gene: TRBV6-5; D gene: TRBD1; clone size: -; J gene: TRBJ2-1; CDR3 DNA: TGTGCCAGCAGCAGGACAGGGAGCTCCTACAATGAGCAGTTCTTC; CDR3 protein: CASSRTGSSYNEQFF
V gene: TRBV9; D gene: TRBD1; clone size: -; J gene: TRBJ2-1; CDR3 DNA: TGTGCCAGCAGCGCCCGGGGGACAGGGGGCAATGAGCAGTTCTTC; CDR3 protein: CASSARGTGGNEQFF
V gene: TRBV27; D gene: TRBD1; clone size: once; J gene: TRBJ1-5; CDR3 DNA: TGTGCCAGCAGTTTCACAGGGGCCAATCAGCCCCAGCATTTT; CDR3 protein: CASSFTGANQPQHF
V gene: TRBV4-2; D gene: -; clone size: few; J gene: TRBJ1-2; CDR3 DNA: TGTGCCAGCAGCCAAGATGAGGGCTACACCTTC; CDR3 protein: CASSQDEGYTF
V gene: TRBV5-1; D gene: TRBD1; clone size: -; J gene: TRBJ2-5; CDR3 DNA: TGCGCCAGCAGCTACAGGACAGGGGGCGTGGAGACCCAGTACTTC; CDR3 protein: CASSYRTGGVETQYF
V gene: TRBV3-1/TRBV3-2; D gene: -; clone size: -; J gene: TRBJ1-2; CDR3 DNA: TGTGCCAGCAGCCCAGCAGGACAGTGGGTTGGCTACACCTTC; CDR3 protein: CASSPAGQWVGYTF
V gene: TRBV29-1; D gene: -; clone size: -; J gene: TRBJ1-2; CDR3 DNA: TGCAGCGTTGAAGAGGGGCAAGGATACTGGGACTATGGCTACACCTTC; CDR3 protein: CSVEEGQGYWDYGYTF
V gene: TRBV28; D gene: -; clone size: -; J gene: TRBJ1-3; CDR3 DNA: TGTGCCAGCAGTCAGGATCTCATCCTCCCTGGAAACACCATATATTTT; CDR3 protein: CASSQDLILPGNTIYF
V gene: TRBV7-3; D gene: TRBD1; clone size: once; J gene: TRBJ1-2; CDR3 DNA: TGTGCCAGCAGCGCATCAGGGGGGAACGGCTACACCTTC; CDR3 protein: CASSASGGNGYTF
V gene: TRBV5-5; D gene: TRBD1; clone size: -; J gene: TRBJ2-6; CDR3 DNA: TGTGCCAGCAGCTGGGACAGGGCCTCTCTCTCTGGGGCCAACGTCCTGACTTTC; CDR3 protein: CASSWDRASLSGANVLTF
V gene: TRBV5-1; D gene: -; clone size: once; J gene: TRBJ2-7; CDR3 DNA: TGCGCCAGCAGCTTCGGGGTTCCCGATTACGAGCAGTACTTC; CDR3 protein: CASSFGVPDYEQYF
V gene: TRBV21-1; D gene: -; clone size: -; J gene: TRBJ2-5; CDR3 DNA: TGTGCCAGCAGCCCCCTCGGATCGGAGTGGTGGGAGACCCAGTACTTC; CDR3 protein: CASSPLGSEWWETQYF
V gene: TRBV4-1; D gene: -; clone size: -; J gene: TRBJ1-5; CDR3 DNA: TGCGCCAGCAGCCAAGAAAACGCGGGGCGGGCGAATCAGCCCCAGCATTTT; CDR3 protein: CASSQENAGRANQPQHF
V gene: TRBV6-1; D gene: TRBD1; clone size: -; J gene: TRBJ1-3; CDR3 DNA: TGTGCCAGCAGTGAGGGGACAGTCTCTGGAAACACCATATATTTT; CDR3 protein: CASSEGTVSGNTIYF
V gene: TRBV4-1; D gene: -; clone size: -; J gene: TRBJ2-4; CDR3 DNA: TGCGCCAGCAGCCAAGTCGGGGTACTAGCCAAAAACATTCAGTACTTC; CDR3 protein: CASSQVGVLAKNIQYF
V gene: TRBV5-4; D gene: -; clone size: -; J gene: TRBJ2-7; CDR3 DNA: TGTGCCAGCAGCTTAAGGACTGGCCGAAACGAGCAGTACTTC; CDR3 protein: CASSLRTGRNEQYF
V gene: TRBV7-9; D gene: -; clone size: once; J gene: TRBJ1-5; CDR3 DNA: TGTGCCAGCAGCACAGCAGGGGCAGGGGACCAGCCCCAGCATTTT; CDR3 protein: CASSTAGAGDQPQHF
V gene: TRBV5-1; D gene: -; clone size: -; J gene: TRBJ2-3; CDR3 DNA: TGCGCCAGCAGCGTCGGAGGGCCAGATACGCAGTATTTT; CDR3 protein: CASSVGGPDTQYF
V gene: TRBV18; D gene: TRBD2; clone size: many; J gene: TRBJ2-2; CDR3 DNA: TGTGCCAGCTCACAGGTTCCGGGACTAGCGATCGGCGACACCGGGGAGCTGTTTTTT; CDR3 protein: CASSQVPGLAIGDTGELFF
V gene: TRBV7-3; D gene: TRBD1; clone size: -; J gene: TRBJ1-2; CDR3 DNA: TGTGCCAGCAGCTTAGTAGGGACAGGGTCTAACTATGGCTACACCTTC; CDR3 protein: CASSLVGTGSNYGYTF
V gene: TRBV27; D gene: TRBD1; clone size: -; J gene: TRBJ1-1; CDR3 DNA: TGTGCCAGCAGTCTGTTCGGACAGGTGAACACTGAAGCTTTCTTT; CDR3 protein: CASSLFGQVNTEAFF
V gene: TRBV7-4; D gene: TRBD1; clone size: -; J gene: TRBJ2-7; CDR3 DNA: TGTGCCAGCAGCTTATTACGCTTCCGGACAGGGGGGGACGAGCAGTACTTC; CDR3 protein: CASSLLRFRTGGDEQYF
V gene: TRBV3-1/TRBV3-2; D gene: TRBD2; clone size: -; J gene: TRBJ2-3; CDR3 DNA: TGTGCCAGCAGCAAAGGCGGGGGGGTCCCCGGGGCGCAGTATTTT; CDR3 protein: CASSKGGGVPGAQYF
V gene: TRBV9; D gene: TRBD1; clone size: -; J gene: TRBJ1-3; CDR3 DNA: TGTGCCAGCGGACAGGGTTCGGGAAACACCATATATTTT; CDR3 protein: CASGQGSGNTIYF
V gene: TRBV27; D gene: -; clone size: -; J gene: TRBJ2-2; CDR3 DNA: TGTGCCAGCAGTTTTGGTGCGGGGGCGACCGGGGAGCTGTTTTTT; CDR3 protein: CASSFGAGATGELFF
V gene: TRBV28; D gene: -; clone size: -; J gene: TRBJ1-2; CDR3 DNA: TGTGCCAGCAGCTCAGGGGATACTAACTATGGCTACACCTTC; CDR3 protein: CASSSGDTNYGYTF
V gene: TRBV29-1; D gene: TRBD1; clone size: -; J gene: TRBJ1-1; CDR3 DNA: TGCAGCGTGGGACAGGGAAACACTGAAGCTTTCTTT; CDR3 protein: CSVGQGNTEAFF
V gene: TRBV29-1; D gene: TRBD2; clone size: -; J gene: TRBJ2-5; CDR3 DNA: TGCAGCGTGCTAGCGGGGGGAGAGACCCAGTACTTC; CDR3 protein: CSVLAGGETQYF
V gene: TRBV5-6; D gene: -; clone size: -; J gene: TRBJ1-2; CDR3 DNA: TGTGCCAGCAGCTTGGACAGGGTGAACTATGGCTACACCTTC; CDR3 protein: CASSLDRVNYGYTF
V gene: TRBV7-2; D gene: -; clone size: -; J gene: TRBJ2-4; CDR3 DNA: TGTGCCAGCAGCTTACTAGGGGTTACGAACATTCAGTACTTC; CDR3 protein: CASSLLGVTNIQYF
V gene: TRBV7-3; D gene: -; clone size: -; J gene: TRBJ2-2; CDR3 DNA: TGTGCCAGCAGCTGGACTCGAGACTCCGGGGAGCTGTTTTTT; CDR3 protein: CASSWTRDSGELFF
V gene: TRBV28; D gene: TRBD1; clone size: -; J gene: TRBJ1-1; CDR3 DNA: TGTGCCAGCACCACAATAGGCGGGGGACAGGGGCCTGTAGGAGCTTTCTTT; CDR3 protein: CASTTIGGGQGPVGAFF
V gene: TRBV10-3; D gene: TRBD1; clone size: once; J gene: TRBJ2-3; CDR3 DNA: TGTGCCATCAGTCCTGACCAGCCAGGGGGTACGCAGTATTTT; CDR3 protein: CAISPDQPGGTQYF
V gene: TRBV6-1; D gene: -; clone size: -; J gene: TRBJ2-7; CDR3 DNA: TGTGCCAGCAGTGAGTGGGGGGCCTACGAGCAGTACTTC; CDR3 protein: CASSEWGAYEQYF
V gene: TRBV19; D gene: -; clone size: -; J gene: TRBJ1-1; CDR3 DNA: TGTGCCAGTAGCCCGCGGACTGGTCAACATGCTGAAGCTTTCTTT; CDR3 protein: CASSPRTGQHAEAFF
V gene: TRBV6-6; D gene: -; clone size: -; J gene: TRBJ1-1; CDR3 DNA: TGTGCCAGCAGTTACTCGCCGGGGGAAGACACTGAAGCTTTCTTT; CDR3 protein: CASSYSPGEDTEAFF
V gene: TRBV19; D gene: -; clone size: -; J gene: TRBJ1-4; CDR3 DNA: TGTGCCAGTAGTACGGGACGGAGGGGTGAAAAACTGTTTTTT; CDR3 protein: CASSTGRRGEKLFF
V gene: TRBV14; D gene: -; clone size: once; J gene: TRBJ1-2; CDR3 DNA: TGTGCCAGCAGCCTATCCCCCTACTATGGCTACACCTTC; CDR3 protein: CASSLSPYYGYTF
V gene: TRBV15; D gene: -; clone size: -; J gene: TRBJ1-1; CDR3 DNA: TGTGCCACCAGCAGAGCTTCCAGGGGTGGGGGCACTGAAGCTTTCTTT; CDR3 protein: CATSRASRGGGTEAFF
V gene: TRBV6-4; D gene: -; clone size: once; J gene: TRBJ1-3; CDR3 DNA: TGTGCCAGCAGTGATCGGTACTCTGGAAACACCATATATTTT; CDR3 protein: CASSDRYSGNTIYF
V gene: TRBV20-1; D gene: -; clone size: -; J gene: TRBJ1-2; CDR3 DNA: TGCAGTGCAACAGGAACCTATGGCTACACCTTC; CDR3 protein: CSATGTYGYTF